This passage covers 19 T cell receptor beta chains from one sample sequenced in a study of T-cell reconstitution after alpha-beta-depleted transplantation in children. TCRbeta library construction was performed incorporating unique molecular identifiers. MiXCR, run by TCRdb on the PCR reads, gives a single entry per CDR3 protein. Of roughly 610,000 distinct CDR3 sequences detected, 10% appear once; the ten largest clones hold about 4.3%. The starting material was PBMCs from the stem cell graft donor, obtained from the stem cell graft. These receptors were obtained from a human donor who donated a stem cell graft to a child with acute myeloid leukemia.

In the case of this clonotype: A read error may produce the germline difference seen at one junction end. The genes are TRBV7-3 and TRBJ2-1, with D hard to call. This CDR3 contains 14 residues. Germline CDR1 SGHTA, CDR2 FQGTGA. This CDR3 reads CASNLMDRNNEQFF. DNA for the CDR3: TGTGCCAGCAACTTAATGGACCGAAACAATGAGCAGTTCTTC.

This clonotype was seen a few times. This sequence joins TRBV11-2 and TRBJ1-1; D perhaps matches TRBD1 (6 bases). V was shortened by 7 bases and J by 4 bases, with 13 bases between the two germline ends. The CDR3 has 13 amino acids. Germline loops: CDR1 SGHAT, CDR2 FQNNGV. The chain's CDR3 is CASNIRGSTEAFF. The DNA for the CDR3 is TGTGCCAGCAACATAAGGGGGAGCACTGAAGCTTTCTTT.

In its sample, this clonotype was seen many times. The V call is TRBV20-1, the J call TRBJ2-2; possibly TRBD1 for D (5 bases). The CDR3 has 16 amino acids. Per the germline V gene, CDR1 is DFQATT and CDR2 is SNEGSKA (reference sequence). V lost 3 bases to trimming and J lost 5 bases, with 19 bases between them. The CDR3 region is CSASPIGAPGTGELFF. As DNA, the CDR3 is TGCAGTGCTAGCCCCATTGGAGCCCCAGGGACCGGGGAGCTGTTTTTT.

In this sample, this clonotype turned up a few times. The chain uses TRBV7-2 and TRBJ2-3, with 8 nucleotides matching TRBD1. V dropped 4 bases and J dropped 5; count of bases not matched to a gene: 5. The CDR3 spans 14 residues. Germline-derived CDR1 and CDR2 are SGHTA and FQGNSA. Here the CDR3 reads CASSSRQGKDTQYF. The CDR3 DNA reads TGTGCCAGCAGCTCGCGACAGGGGAAAGATACGCAGTATTTT.

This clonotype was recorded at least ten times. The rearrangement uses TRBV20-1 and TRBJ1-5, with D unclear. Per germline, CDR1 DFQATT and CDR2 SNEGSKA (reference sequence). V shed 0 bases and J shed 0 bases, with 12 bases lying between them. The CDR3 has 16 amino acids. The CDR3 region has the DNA TGCAGTGCTAGAGAAAGAACAGTGGATAGCAATCAGCCCCAGCATTTT. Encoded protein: CSARERTVDSNQPQHF.

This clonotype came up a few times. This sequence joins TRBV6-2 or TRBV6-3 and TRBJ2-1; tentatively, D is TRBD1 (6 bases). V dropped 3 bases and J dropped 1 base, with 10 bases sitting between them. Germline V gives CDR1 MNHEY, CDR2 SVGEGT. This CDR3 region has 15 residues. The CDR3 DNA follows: TGTGCCAGCAGTTATTACAGGGAGTCCTACAATGAGCAGTTCTTC. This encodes CASSYYRESYNEQFF.

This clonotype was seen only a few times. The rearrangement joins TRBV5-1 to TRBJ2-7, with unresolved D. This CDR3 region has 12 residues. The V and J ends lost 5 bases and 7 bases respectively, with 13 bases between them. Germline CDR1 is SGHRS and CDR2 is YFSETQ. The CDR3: CASSLAIGEQYF. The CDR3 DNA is TGCGCCAGCAGTTTAGCTATTGGAGAGCAGTACTTC.

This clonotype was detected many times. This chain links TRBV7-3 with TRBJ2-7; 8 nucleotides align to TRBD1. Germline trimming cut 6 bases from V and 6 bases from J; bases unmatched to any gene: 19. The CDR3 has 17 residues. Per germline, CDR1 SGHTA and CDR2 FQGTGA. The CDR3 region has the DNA TGTGCCAGCAGATTTTCCTGTGAGGACAGGGATTTCTGCGAGCAGTACTTC. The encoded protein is CASRFSCEDRDFCEQYF.

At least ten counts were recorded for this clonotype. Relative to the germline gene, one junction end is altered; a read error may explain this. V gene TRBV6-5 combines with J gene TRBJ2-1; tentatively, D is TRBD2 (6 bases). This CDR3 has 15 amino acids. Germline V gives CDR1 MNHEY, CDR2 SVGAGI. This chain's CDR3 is CASSLATSSYNEQFF. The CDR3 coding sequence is TGCGCCAGCAGCTTGGCGACTAGCTCCTACAATGAGCAGTTCTTC.

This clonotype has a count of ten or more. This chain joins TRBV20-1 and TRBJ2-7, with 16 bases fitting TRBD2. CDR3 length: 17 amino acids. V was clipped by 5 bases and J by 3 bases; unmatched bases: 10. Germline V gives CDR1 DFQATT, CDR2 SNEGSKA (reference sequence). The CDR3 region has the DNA TGCAGTGCTCGCGGACCGGGACTAGCGGGAGGGGTCTACGAGCAGTACTTC. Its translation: CSARGPGLAGGVYEQYF.

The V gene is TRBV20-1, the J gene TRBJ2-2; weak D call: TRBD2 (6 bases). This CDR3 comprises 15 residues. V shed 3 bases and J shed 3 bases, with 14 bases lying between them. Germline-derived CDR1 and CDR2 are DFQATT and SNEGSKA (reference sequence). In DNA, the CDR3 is TGCAGTGCTAGGTCGATAGCGGTATACACCGGGGAGCTGTTTTTT. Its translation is CSARSIAVYTGELFF.

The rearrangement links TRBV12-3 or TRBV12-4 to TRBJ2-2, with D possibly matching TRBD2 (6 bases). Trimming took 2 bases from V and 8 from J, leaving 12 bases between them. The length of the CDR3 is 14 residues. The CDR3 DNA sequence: TGTGCCAGCAGTTTAAAGGCGGGGCAAGGGGAGCTGTTTTTT. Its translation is CASSLKAGQGELFF.

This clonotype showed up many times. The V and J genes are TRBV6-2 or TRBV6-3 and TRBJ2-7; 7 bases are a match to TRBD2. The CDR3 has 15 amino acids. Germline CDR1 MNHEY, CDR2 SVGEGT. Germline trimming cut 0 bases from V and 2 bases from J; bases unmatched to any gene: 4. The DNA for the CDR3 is TGTGCCAGCAGTTACTCGGGGACTACCACCTACGAGCAGTACTTC. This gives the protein CASSYSGTTTYEQYF.

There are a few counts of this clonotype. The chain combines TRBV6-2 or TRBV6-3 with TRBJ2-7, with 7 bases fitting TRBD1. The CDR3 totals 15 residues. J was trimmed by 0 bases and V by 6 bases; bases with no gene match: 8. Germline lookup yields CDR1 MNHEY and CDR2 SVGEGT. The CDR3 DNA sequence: TGTGCCAGCAGCCCCTCCGACAGGGACTCCTACGAGCAGTACTTC. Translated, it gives CASSPSDRDSYEQYF.

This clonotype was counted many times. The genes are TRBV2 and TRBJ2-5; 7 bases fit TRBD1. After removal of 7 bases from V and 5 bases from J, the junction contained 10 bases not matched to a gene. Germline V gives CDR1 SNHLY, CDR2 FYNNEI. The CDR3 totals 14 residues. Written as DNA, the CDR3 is TGTGCCAGCACCAAGACAGGGATTGCGGAGACCCAGTACTTC. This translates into CASTKTGIAETQYF.

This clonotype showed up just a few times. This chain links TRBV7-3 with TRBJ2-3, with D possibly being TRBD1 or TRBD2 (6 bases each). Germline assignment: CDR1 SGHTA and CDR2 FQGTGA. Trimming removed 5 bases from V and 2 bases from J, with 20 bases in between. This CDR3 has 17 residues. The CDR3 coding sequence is TGTGCCAGCAGCGACACTGGCGGGACACGCCCCACAGATACGCAGTATTTT. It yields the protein CASSDTGGTRPTDTQYF.

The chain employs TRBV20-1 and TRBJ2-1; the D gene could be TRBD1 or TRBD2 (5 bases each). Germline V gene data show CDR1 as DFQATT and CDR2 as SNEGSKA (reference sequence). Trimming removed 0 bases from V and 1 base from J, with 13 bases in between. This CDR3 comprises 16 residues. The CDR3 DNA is TGCAGTGCTAGAGACCTGGGACCGGCTTCCTACAATGAGCAGTTCTTC. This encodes CSARDLGPASYNEQFF.

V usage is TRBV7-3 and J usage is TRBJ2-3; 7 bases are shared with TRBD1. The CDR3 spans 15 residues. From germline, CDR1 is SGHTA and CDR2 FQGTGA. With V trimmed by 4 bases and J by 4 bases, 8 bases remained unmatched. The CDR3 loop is CASSSPTGSPDTQYF. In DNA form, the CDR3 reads TGTGCCAGCAGCTCCCCGACAGGGTCGCCAGATACGCAGTATTTT.

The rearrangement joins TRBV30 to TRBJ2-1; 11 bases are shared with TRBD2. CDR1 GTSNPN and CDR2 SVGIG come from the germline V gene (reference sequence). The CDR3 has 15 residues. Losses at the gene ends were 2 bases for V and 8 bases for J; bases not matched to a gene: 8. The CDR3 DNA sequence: TGTGCCTGGAGTCAGGGACTAGCGGTGGGGCATGAGCAGTTCTTC. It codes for CAWSQGLAVGHEQFF.